This T cell receptor beta chain was retrieved from a study of blood T cells in healthy people across ages. Together with a sample-barcoded 5' primer, a J-beta primer mix was included in a second PCR lasting about 6 to 12 cycles. Every cDNA was tagged by a template-switch adaptor with 12 random nucleotides. TCRdb re-analysed the 5' RACE reads in MiXCR, keeping a single row per CDR3 protein. The sample contains some 290,000 distinct CDR3 sequences, 27% of which appear only once. The CDR3 runs to 14 residues. V dropped 9 bases and J dropped 7 bases, with 21 bases sitting between them. Germline CDR1 reads MNHEY; CDR2 reads SMNVEV (reference sequence). This clonotype has just a few counts.

The sequenced material came from blood. The clonotype was recovered from an older woman in good health. V gene TRBV27 combines with J gene TRBJ1-1; the D gene is possibly TRBD1 (5 bases). CDR3 sequence: CASSAGLPSDEAFF. The CDR3 DNA follows: TGTGCCAGTAGCGCGGGACTTCCGAGCGATGAAGCTTTCTTT.